Listed here are 16 T cell receptor beta chains from one sample, sequenced in a study of T cell changes during pregnancy in multiple sclerosis. Method: immunoSEQ multiplex PCR; TCRdb's copy keeps in-frame clones and lacks some. Counted here are under 130,000 clones, almost 95% occurring once; the ten biggest clones make up roughly 0.93%. Material: peripheral blood, obtained after pregnancy. Receptors were obtained from a female donor with multiple sclerosis, enrolled in a pregnancy study.

V and J are TRBV21-1 and TRBJ2-1; TRBD1 is the table's D call and was not checked against the DNA. TRBV21-1 is designated a pseudogene. CDR3 length equals 15 residues. CDR3 DNA sequence: TGTGCCAGCAGCAGCGCAGGGGTGATCTACAATGAGCAGTTCTTC. Residues: CASSSAGVIYNEQFF.

The rearrangement uses TRBV7-3 and TRBJ2-7; D is perhaps TRBD1 (6 bases). Looked up from germline, CDR1 is SGHTA and CDR2 is FQGTGA. The CDR3 is 13 residues long. Between the trimmed V and J ends, which lost 1 base and 5 bases, there was a span of 9 bases. The CDR3 DNA sequence: TGTGCCAGCAGCTTAAAACAGGGCCACGAGCAGTACTTC. It specifies CASSLKQGHEQYF.

The chain uses TRBV27 and TRBJ2-2, with TRBD1 matching over 7 bases. The length of the CDR3 is 14 residues. From germline, CDR1 is MNHEY and CDR2 SMNVEV (reference sequence). The trim removed 7 bases at V and 3 bases at J, leaving 5 bases unmatched. The CDR3 is CASTTGQYTGELFF. The CDR3 DNA reads as TGTGCCAGCACTACGGGACAGTACACCGGGGAGCTGTTTTTT.

The chain couples TRBV15 to TRBJ1-1; D gene unclear. The germline V gene encodes CDR1 LNHNV and CDR2 YYDKDF (reference sequence). The CDR3 consists of 13 residues. V lost 0 bases and J lost 8, with 10 bases in between. CDR3 DNA sequence: TGTGCCACCAGCAGAGATAATTGGGCCGAAGCTTTCTTT. Translating gives CATSRDNWAEAFF.

The chain combines TRBV5-1 with TRBJ2-5, with TRBD1 identical over 9 bases. The CDR3 loop spans 18 amino acids. V trimming: 4 bases; J trimming: 2 bases; junction bases outside the gene matches: 15. Per the germline V gene, CDR1 is SGHRS and CDR2 is YFSETQ. The CDR3 DNA sequence: TGCGCCAGCAGCCCGGGACAGGGAGCCTTGGGGCTACAAGAGACCCAGTACTTC. Its translation: CASSPGQGALGLQETQYF.

The chain has TRBV7-9 and TRBJ2-1; D perhaps matches TRBD1 (6 bases). The CDR3 totals 12 residues. Germline V CDR1 and CDR2: SEHNR, FQNEAQ (reference sequence). The V end was cut by 3 bases, the J end by 7 bases, with 7 bases between. The CDR3 nucleotides read TGTGCCAGCAGCTTGCAGGGGAATGAGCAGTTCTTC. This gives the protein CASSLQGNEQFF. Full variable domain (rest looked up from reference TRBV7-9 and TRBJ2-1): DTGVSQNPRHKITKRGQNVTFRCDPISEHNRLYWYRQTLGQGPEFLTYFQNEAQLEKSRLLSDRFSAERPKGSFSTLEIQRTEQGDSAMYLCASSLQGNEQFFGPGTRLTVL.

The chain carries TRBV11-3 and TRBJ2-1; 12 nucleotides line up with TRBD2. Germline V gene lookup returns CDR1 SGHNT and CDR2 YENEEA. The V and J ends lost 5 bases and 9 bases, in that order; junction bases with no gene match: 14. This CDR3 is 17 amino acids long. CDR3 amino acids: CASSPRLAGAGDAEQFF. The CDR3 DNA reads as TGTGCCAGCAGCCCCAGACTAGCGGGAGCCGGTGACGCTGAGCAGTTCTTC.

This clone turned up a few times. The chain carries TRBV11-2 and TRBJ1-1; D is perhaps TRBD1 (6 bases). CDR3 size: 13 residues. Germline V gives CDR1 SGHAT, CDR2 FQNNGV. V was cut by 6 bases and J by 4 bases, with 12 bases left in between. CDR3 in amino acids: CASSLQGGTEAFF. Here the CDR3 DNA reads TGTGCCAGCAGTTTACAGGGCGGCACTGAAGCTTTCTTT.

This chain joins TRBV4-2 and TRBJ2-1; no definite D call. The CDR3 sequence is 14 residues long. Trimming left V 3 bases short and J 6 bases short, with 12 bases between. The germline gives CDR1 LGHNA, CDR2 YNFKEQ. The CDR3 nucleotides are TGTGCCAGCAGCCAGGCTCGAGGAAGCAATGAGCAGTTCTTC. This codes for CASSQARGSNEQFF.

The chain recombines TRBV25-1 with TRBJ1-1, with D maybe TRBD1 (6 bases). The CDR3 contains 16 residues. The V gene's germline CDR1 is MGHDK and CDR2 SYGVNS. V lost 4 bases, J lost 0 bases, and 15 bases lay in between. For the CDR3, the DNA is TGTGCCAGCAGTGGCAGGGGAAAAAATATGAACACTGAAGCTTTCTTT. As protein: CASSGRGKNMNTEAFF.

This rearrangement joins TRBV11-2 to TRBJ2-3, with 8 bases aligning to TRBD2. The germline gives CDR1 SGHAT, CDR2 FQNNGV. Trimming cost V 2 bases and J 2 bases; bases outside gene matches: 3. The length of the CDR3 is 15 residues. CDR3 DNA: TGTGCCAGCAGCTTACGGGGGGGGGACACAGATACGCAGTATTTT. As protein: CASSLRGGDTDTQYF.

The gene calls are TRBV5-1 and TRBJ1-2; D is uncertain. Germline CDR1 is SGHRS and CDR2 is YFSETQ. V was shortened by 4 bases and J by 5 bases, with 12 bases between the two germline ends. The CDR3 is 13 residues long. The CDR3 here is CASSPPGKYGYTF. In nucleotides, the CDR3 is TGCGCCAGCAGCCCCCCGGGAAAGTATGGCTACACCTTC.

The J gene is TRBJ2-7, the V gene TRBV4-1; 10 bases agree with TRBD1. With 0 bases clipped from V and 5 bases from J, the junction kept 10 bases outside the gene matches. This CDR3 spans 17 amino acids. The germline V gene has CDR1 MGHRA and CDR2 YSYEKL. The CDR3 spells CASSQEGTGQGIHEQYF. DNA for the CDR3: TGCGCCAGCAGCCAAGAGGGGACGGGACAGGGGATCCACGAGCAGTACTTC.

This chain links TRBV6-5 with TRBJ2-2; 11 nucleotides agree with TRBD2. Germline V gene lookup returns CDR1 MNHEY and CDR2 SVGAGI. V lost 4 bases to trimming and J lost 6 bases; unmatched junction nucleotides: 4. The CDR3 spans 15 residues. The CDR3 reads CASSLLAGASGELFF. CDR3 coding DNA: TGTGCCAGCAGTTTACTAGCGGGAGCTTCCGGGGAGCTGTTTTTT.

In DNA form, the CDR3 reads TGTGCCAGCAGACTAACAGGGGACGACTATGGCTACACCTTC. Protein: CASRLTGDDYGYTF. The V call is TRBV2, the J call TRBJ1-2; 7 bases fit TRBD1. Germline CDR1 and CDR2: SNHLY and FYNNEI. The V gene end was trimmed by 6 bases and the J gene end by 3 bases; junction bases not matched to a gene: 7. The CDR3 is 14 residues long.

The chain links TRBV5-1 to TRBJ2-1; weak D call: TRBD2 (6 bases). This CDR3 is 14 amino acids long. Germline values: CDR1 SGHRS, CDR2 YFSETQ. The V end lost 4 bases, the J end lost 15 bases, and 23 bases lay between the germline ends. CDR3 sequence (DNA): TGCGCCAGCAGCCCGAAGCCGGGACTTTCGGTAGGGTTCTTC. It is translated as CASSPKPGLSVGFF.